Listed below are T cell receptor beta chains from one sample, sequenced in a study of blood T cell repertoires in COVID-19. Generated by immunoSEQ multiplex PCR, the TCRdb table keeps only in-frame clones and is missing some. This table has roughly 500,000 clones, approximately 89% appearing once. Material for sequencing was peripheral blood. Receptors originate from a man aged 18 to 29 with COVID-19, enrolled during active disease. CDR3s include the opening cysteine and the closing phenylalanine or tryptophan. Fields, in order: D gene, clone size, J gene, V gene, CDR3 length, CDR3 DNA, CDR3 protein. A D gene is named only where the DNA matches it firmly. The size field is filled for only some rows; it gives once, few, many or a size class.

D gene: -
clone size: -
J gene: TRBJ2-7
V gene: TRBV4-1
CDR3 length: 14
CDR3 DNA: TGCGCCAGCAGCCAAGATAAAGGGGGCTACGAGCAGTACTTC
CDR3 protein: CASSQDKGGYEQYF

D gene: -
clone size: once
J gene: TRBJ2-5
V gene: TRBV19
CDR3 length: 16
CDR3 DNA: TGTGCCAGTAGCCCGCGGTGGGGCGGTGTTCGAGAGACCCAGTACTTC
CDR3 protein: CASSPRWGGVRETQYF

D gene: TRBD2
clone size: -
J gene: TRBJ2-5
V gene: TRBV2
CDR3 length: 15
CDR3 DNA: TGTGCCAGCAGAGACGGTTTAGCGGGAGGAGAGACCCAGTACTTC
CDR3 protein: CASRDGLAGGETQYF

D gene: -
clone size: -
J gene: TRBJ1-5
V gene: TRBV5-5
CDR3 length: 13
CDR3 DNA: TGTGCCAGCAGCTTCGGGGTTGTTCAGCCCCAGCATTTT
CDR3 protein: CASSFGVVQPQHF

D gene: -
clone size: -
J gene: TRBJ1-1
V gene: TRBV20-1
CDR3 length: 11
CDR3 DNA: TGCAGTGCGGGCCAGGGGTTTGAAGCTTTCTTT
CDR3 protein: CSAGQGFEAFF

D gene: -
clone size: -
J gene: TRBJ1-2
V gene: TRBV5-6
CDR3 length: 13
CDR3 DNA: TGTGCCAGCAGCAGGCGGGACGGCTTAGGCTACACCTTC
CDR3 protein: CASSRRDGLGYTF

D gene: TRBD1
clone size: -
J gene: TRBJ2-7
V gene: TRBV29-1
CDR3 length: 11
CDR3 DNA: TGCAGCGTTGGGACAGGCTACGAGCAGTACTTC
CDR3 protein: CSVGTGYEQYF

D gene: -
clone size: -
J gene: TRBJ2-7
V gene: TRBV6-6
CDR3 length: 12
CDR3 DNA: TGTGCCAGCAGCAAAAATTTCTACGAGCAGTACTTC
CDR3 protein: CASSKNFYEQYF

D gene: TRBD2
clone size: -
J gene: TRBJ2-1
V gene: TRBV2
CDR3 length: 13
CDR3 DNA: TGTGCCAGCAGGAGTAGCGGGGGAAATGAGCAGTTCTTC
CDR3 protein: CASRSSGGNEQFF

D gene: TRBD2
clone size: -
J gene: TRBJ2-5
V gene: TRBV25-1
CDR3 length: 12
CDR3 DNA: TGTGCCAGCAGGCAGGGAGGGGAGACCCAGTACTTC
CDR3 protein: CASRQGGETQYF

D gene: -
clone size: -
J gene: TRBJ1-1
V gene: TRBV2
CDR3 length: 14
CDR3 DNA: TGTGCCAGCAGTGAACGGTTCATGAACACTGAAGCTTTCTTT
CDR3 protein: CASSERFMNTEAFF

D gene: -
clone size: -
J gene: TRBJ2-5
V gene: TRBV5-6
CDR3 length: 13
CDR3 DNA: TGTGCCAGCAGCTTGGGGACTTTAAAGACCCAGTACTTC
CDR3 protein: CASSLGTLKTQYF

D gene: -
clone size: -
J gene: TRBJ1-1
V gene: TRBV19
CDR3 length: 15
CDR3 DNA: TGTGCCAGTAGTATAGTGGCCAGGGGCAACACTGAAGCTTTCTTT
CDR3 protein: CASSIVARGNTEAFF

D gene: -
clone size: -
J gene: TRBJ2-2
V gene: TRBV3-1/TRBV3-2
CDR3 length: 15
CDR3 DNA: TGTGCCAGCAGCCCCGGTTTAGTCCGTGCCGGGGAGCTGTTTTTT
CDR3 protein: CASSPGLVRAGELFF

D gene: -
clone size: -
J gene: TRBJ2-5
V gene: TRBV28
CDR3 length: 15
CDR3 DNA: TGTGCCAGCAGTTTGCGCTTCCGTTGGCGGGAGACCCAGTACTTC
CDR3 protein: CASSLRFRWRETQYF

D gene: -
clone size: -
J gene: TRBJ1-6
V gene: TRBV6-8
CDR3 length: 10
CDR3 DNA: TGTGCCAGCCAGGGCTCACCCCTCCACTTT
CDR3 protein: CASQGSPLHF

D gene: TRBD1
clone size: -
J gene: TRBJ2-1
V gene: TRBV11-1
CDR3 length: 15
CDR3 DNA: TGTGCCAGCAGCTTGACAGGGACCTACTACAATGAGCAGTTCTTC
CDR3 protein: CASSLTGTYYNEQFF

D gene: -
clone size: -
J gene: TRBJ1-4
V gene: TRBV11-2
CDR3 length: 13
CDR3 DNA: TGTGCCAGCAGCTTAGACAGGGATGAAAAACTGTTTTTT
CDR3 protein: CASSLDRDEKLFF

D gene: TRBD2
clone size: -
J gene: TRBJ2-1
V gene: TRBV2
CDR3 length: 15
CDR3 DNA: TGTGCCAGCAGCCGACTAGCGGGGGGATACAATGAGCAGTTCTTC
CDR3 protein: CASSRLAGGYNEQFF

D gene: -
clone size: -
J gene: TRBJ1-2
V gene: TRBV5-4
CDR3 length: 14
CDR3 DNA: TGTGCCAGCAGCTATCGGGATTTGGACTATGGCTACACCTTC
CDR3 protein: CASSYRDLDYGYTF

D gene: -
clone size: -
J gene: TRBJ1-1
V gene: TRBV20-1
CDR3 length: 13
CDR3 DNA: TGCAGTGCTAGTCGGGGGGCCTCCACTGAAGCTTTCTTT
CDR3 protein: CSASRGASTEAFF

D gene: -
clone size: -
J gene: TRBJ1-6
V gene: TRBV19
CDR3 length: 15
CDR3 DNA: TGTGCCAGTAGCCCGGACAGCGGAGATAATTCACCCCTCCACTTT
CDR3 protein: CASSPDSGDNSPLHF

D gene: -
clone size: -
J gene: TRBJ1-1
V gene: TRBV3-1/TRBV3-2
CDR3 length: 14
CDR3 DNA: TGTGCCAGCAGCCACAAACAGGTGAACACTGAAGCTTTCTTT
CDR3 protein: CASSHKQVNTEAFF

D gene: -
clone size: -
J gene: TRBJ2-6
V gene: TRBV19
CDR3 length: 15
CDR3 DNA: TGTGCCAGCATAGACTTGTTCTCTGGGGCCAACGTCCTGACTTTC
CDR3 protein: CASIDLFSGANVLTF

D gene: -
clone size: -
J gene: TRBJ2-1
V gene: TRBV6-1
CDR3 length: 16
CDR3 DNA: TGTGCCAGCAGTGAAGGACACTTTGGTTTCGACAATGAGCAGTTCTTC
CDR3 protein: CASSEGHFGFDNEQFF

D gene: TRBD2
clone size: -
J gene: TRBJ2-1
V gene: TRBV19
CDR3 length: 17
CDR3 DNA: TGTGCCAGTAGTTCCCAGAAGGCGGGAGAATCCTACAATGAGCAGTTCTTC
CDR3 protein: CASSSQKAGESYNEQFF

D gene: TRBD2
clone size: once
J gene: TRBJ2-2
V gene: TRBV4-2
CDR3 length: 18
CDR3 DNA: TGTGCCAGCAGCCAAATCCGGACTAGCGGGGGGGCCGACGGGGAGCTGTTTTTT
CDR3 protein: CASSQIRTSGGADGELFF

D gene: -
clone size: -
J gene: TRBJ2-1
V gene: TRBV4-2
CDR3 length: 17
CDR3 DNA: TGTGCCAGCAGCCAAGTGCACAGGACCGCGTGGGGGGATGAGCAGTTCTTC
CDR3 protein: CASSQVHRTAWGDEQFF

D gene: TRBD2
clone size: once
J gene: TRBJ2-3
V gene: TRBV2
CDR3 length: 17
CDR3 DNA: TGTGCCAGCAGTCCGACTAGCGGGGGAATCCGCACAGATACGCAGTATTTT
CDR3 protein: CASSPTSGGIRTDTQYF

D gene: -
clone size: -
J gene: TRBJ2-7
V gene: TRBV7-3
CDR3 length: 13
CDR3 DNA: TGTGCCAGCAGCTTAGACAGTCACTACGAGCAGTACTTC
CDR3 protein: CASSLDSHYEQYF

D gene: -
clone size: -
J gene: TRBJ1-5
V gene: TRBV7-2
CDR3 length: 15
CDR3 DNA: TGTGCCAGCAGCCTGCGACGGAGTTACAATCAGCCCCAGCATTTT
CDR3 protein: CASSLRRSYNQPQHF

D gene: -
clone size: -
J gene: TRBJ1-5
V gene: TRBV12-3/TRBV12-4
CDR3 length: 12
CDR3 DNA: TGTGCCAGCAGTTTTGGAGGTCAGCCCCAGCATTTT
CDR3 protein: CASSFGGQPQHF

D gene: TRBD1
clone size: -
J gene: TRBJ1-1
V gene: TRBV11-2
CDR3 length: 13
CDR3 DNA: TGTGCCAGCACCTGGGACAGAGGGACTGAAGCTTTCTTT
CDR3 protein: CASTWDRGTEAFF

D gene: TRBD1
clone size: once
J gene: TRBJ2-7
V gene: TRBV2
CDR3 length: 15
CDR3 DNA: TGTGCCAGCAGGGAGGGGACAGGTCCCTCCTACGAGCAGTACTTC
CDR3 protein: CASREGTGPSYEQYF

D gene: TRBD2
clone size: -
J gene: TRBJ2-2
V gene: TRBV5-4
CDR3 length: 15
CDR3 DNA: TGTGCCAGCAGTTCTAGCGGAGACAACACCGGGGAGCTGTTTTTT
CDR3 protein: CASSSSGDNTGELFF

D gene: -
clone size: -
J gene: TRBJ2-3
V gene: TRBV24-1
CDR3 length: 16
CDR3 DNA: TGTGCCACCAGTGATTTCGCGGGGGCCGACACAGATACGCAGTATTTT
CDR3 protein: CATSDFAGADTDTQYF

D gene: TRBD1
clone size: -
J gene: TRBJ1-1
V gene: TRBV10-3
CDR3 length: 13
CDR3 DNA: TGTGCCATCAGATCGACAGGGGACACTGAAGCTTTCTTT
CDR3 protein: CAIRSTGDTEAFF

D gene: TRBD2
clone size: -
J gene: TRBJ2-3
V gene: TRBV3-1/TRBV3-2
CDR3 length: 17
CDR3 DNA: TGTGCCAGCAGCCGAGCAAGACTAGCGGTCGGCACAGATACGCAGTATTTT
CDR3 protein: CASSRARLAVGTDTQYF

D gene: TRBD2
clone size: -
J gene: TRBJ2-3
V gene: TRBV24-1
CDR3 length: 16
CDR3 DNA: TGTGCCACCAGTGACCGACTAGCGTCTTGGGCAGATACGCAGTATTTT
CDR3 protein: CATSDRLASWADTQYF

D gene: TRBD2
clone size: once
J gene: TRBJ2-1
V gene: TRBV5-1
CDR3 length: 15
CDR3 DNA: TGCGCCAGCGCACCGGGAGGCCTCTCCTACAATGAGCAGTTCTTC
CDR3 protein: CASAPGGLSYNEQFF

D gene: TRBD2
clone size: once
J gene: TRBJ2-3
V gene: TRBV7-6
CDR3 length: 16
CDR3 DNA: TGTGCCAGCAGCCCCGTGGGGGGAGGGGGCACAGATACGCAGTATTTT
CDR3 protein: CASSPVGGGGTDTQYF

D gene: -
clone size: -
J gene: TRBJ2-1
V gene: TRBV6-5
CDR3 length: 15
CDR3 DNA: TGTGCCAGCAGGCCCGGACAGAGCTCCTACAATGAGCAGTTCTTC
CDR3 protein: CASRPGQSSYNEQFF

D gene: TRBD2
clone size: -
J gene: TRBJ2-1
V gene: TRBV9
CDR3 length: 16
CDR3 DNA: TGTGCCAGCAACCCAAAACCGGGACTAGTGGCCAATGAGCAGTTCTTC
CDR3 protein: CASNPKPGLVANEQFF

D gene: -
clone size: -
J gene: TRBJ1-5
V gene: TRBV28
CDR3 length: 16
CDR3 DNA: TGTGCCAGCAGTTTTTCCCAGGGGAGCAGCAATCAGCCCCAGCATTTT
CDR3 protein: CASSFSQGSSNQPQHF

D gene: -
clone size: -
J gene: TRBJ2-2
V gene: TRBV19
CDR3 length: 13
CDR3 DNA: TGTGCCAGTAGCCTCCGGGAGCCGGGGGAGCTGTTTTTT
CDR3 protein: CASSLREPGELFF

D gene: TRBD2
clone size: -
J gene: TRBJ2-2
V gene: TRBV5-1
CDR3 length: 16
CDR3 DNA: TGCGCCAGCGGACCCACTAGCGGGGGGAACACCGGGGAGCTGTTTTTT
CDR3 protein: CASGPTSGGNTGELFF

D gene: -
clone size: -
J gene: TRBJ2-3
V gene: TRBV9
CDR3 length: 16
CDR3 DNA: TGTGCCAGCAGCGTATCCGGGGACTCCAACACAGATACGCAGTATTTT
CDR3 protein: CASSVSGDSNTDTQYF

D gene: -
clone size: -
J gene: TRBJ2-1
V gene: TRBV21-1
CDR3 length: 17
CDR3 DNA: TGTGCCAGCAGCTTACGACTAGCGGCCTCCCCTTACAATGAGCAGTTCTTC
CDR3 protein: CASSLRLAASPYNEQFF

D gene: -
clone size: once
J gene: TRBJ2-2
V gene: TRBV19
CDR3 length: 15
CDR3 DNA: TGTGCCAGTAATAAATACCGGTCGGGGGCCGGGGAGCTGTTTTTT
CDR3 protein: CASNKYRSGAGELFF

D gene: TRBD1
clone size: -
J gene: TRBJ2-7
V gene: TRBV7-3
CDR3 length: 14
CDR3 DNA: TGTGCCAGCAGTGGGGGGACAGGCGCTGAGGAGCAGTACTTC
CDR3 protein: CASSGGTGAEEQYF

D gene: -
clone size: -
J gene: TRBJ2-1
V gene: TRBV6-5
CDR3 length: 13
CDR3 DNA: TGTGCCAGCACCCCGAGGAGACGCAATGAGCAGTTCTTC
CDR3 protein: CASTPRRRNEQFF

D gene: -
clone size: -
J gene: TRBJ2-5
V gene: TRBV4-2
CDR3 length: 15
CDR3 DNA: TGTGCCAGCAGCCAAGTGGGGGGACAGCAAGAGACCCAGTACTTC
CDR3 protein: CASSQVGGQQETQYF

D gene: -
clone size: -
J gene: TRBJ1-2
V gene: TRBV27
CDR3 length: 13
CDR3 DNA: TGTGCCAGCAGCCTAGGAGTAGACTATGGCTACACCTTC
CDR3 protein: CASSLGVDYGYTF

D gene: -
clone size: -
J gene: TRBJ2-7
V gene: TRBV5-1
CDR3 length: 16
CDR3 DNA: TGCGCCAGCAGCTTGGAATACCGAGACACCCTCTACGAGCAGTACTTC
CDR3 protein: CASSLEYRDTLYEQYF